This entry concerns a single T cell receptor beta chain. Its antigen is unknown. The sample comes from a study of T cells in Graves' hyperthyroidism and ophthalmopathy. Amplification yielded TCR beta CDR3 regions, with RNA transcripts as the source. Primed by the HTBI set, a first-round RT-PCR was run on the TCR CDR3. MiXCR, run by TCRdb on the multiplex PCR reads, gives a single entry per CDR3 protein. Seen here are 450,000 to 500,000 distinct CDR3 sequences, 22% observed once, and the top ten hold 49%. Regarding the study as a whole: Model-based prediction identified ophthalmopathy a median roughly 6.1 months prior to its onset.

This TCR came from a woman in her 70s with Graves' ophthalmopathy. The sequenced sample was blood.

This CDR3 reads CATRTGLLSSQHF. The CDR3 nucleotides read TGTGCCACCAGGACAGGATTGCTCAGTTCCCAGCATTTT. This chain uses TRBV24-1 with TRBJ1-5; possible D gene TRBD1, 6 bases. The germline V gene has CDR1 KGHDR and CDR2 SFDVKD. The CDR3 has 13 amino acids. Trimming stripped 7 bases from V and 11 bases from J, with 17 bases between.